Each of the 10 T cell receptor beta chains below was sequenced from the same sample in a study of response to subunit inactivated influenza vaccine. TCRdb processed the RT-PCR reads anew with MiXCR; each CDR3 protein has one entry. The repertoire consists of 550,000 to 650,000 distinct CDR3 sequences, with about 12% occurring once and the leading ten covering roughly a tenth. This specimen was PBMCs from blood, taken on the day of vaccination. These receptors originate from a man in his fifties or sixties who received an inactivated influenza vaccine.

This clonotype has more than one count but fewer than ten. The V gene is TRBV5-1, the J gene TRBJ2-3, with D possibly matching TRBD1 (5 bases). The CDR3 spans 14 residues. The V and J ends lost 3 bases and 0 bases respectively, with 8 bases between them. Germline V CDR1 and CDR2: SGHRS, YFSETQ. CDR3 protein: CASSWTSSTDTQYF. CDR3 sequence (DNA): TGCGCCAGCAGCTGGACAAGTAGCACAGATACGCAGTATTTT.

This clonotype was seen only a few times. V is TRBV10-3 and J is TRBJ1-2; the match to TRBD1 covers 9 bases. CDR3 length equals 14 residues. Germline V gene lookup returns CDR1 ENHRY and CDR2 SYGVKD. After removal of 3 bases from V and 5 bases from J, the junction contained 4 bases not matched to a gene. CDR3 coding DNA: TGTGCCATCAGTGACCCGGACAGGGGATATGGCTACACCTTC. It encodes CAISDPDRGYGYTF.

V is TRBV20-1 and J is TRBJ2-7; a weak D match, TRBD2 (5 bases). The CDR3 extends over 11 amino acids. Germline lookup yields CDR1 DFQATT and CDR2 SNEGSKA (reference sequence). V gave up 7 bases and J gave up 4 bases, with 11 bases separating them. CDR3 nucleotide sequence: TGCAGTGGGGTGGCGGGTTACGAGCAGTACTTC. Its translation: CSGVAGYEQYF.

The rearrangement links TRBV29-1 to TRBJ2-7; TRBD2 aligns across 13 bases. Germline V gene sequence: CDR1 SQVTM, CDR2 ANQGSEA. V was pared by 6 bases and J by 4 bases, with 12 bases of the junction left unmatched. This CDR3 is 16 amino acids long. The CDR3 protein is CSVPLRTSGGGYEQYF. The CDR3 DNA is TGCAGCGTACCCCTCAGGACTAGCGGGGGAGGGTACGAGCAGTACTTC.

A few counts support this clonotype. The rearrangement links TRBV4-1 to TRBJ2-1; 11 bases are a match to TRBD2. The trim removed 0 bases at V and 8 bases at J, leaving 15 bases unmatched. Germline CDR1 is MGHRA and CDR2 is YSYEKL. The CDR3 sequence is 19 residues long. The chain's CDR3 is CASSQDSLPSGRIRDEQFF. CDR3 DNA: TGCGCCAGCAGCCAAGATTCTCTTCCTAGCGGGAGGATTAGGGATGAGCAGTTCTTC.

This clonotype was recorded only once. The chain couples TRBV6-7 to TRBJ2-3, with TRBD2 matching 11 bases. TRBV6-7 is an ORF for which the function is uncertain. The CDR3 is 19 residues long. This CDR3 reads CTFSSNRLAGFAGTDTQYF. CDR3 sequence (DNA): TGTACCTTCAGTTCAAACCGACTAGCGGGGTTTGCAGGCACAGATACGCAGTATTTT.

The CDR3 nucleotides are TGTGCCAGCAGCGGATCAGGGGGCGCGACAGATACGCAGTATTTT. It yields the protein CASSGSGGATDTQYF. The gene calls are TRBV28 and TRBJ2-3; 8 bases map to TRBD1. This CDR3 region has 15 residues. The junction had 8 bases not matched to a gene; V was cut back by 6 bases and J by 3 bases. Germline V gene lookup returns CDR1 MDHEN and CDR2 SYDVKM. The entire variable domain, with the rest obtained from reference TRBV28 and TRBJ2-3, is as follows: DVKVTQSSRYLVKRTGEKVFLECVQDMDHENMFWYRQDPGLGLRLIYFSYDVKMKEKGDIPEGYSVSREKKERFSLILESASTNQTSMYLCASSGSGGATDTQYFGPGTRLTVL.

The chain employs TRBV19 and TRBJ2-1, with TRBD2 matching 10 bases. Trimming cost V 3 bases and J 12 bases; bases outside gene matches: 8. CDR1 and CDR2 from the germline V gene are LNHDA and SQIVND (reference sequence). The CDR3 consists of 14 residues. For the CDR3, the DNA is TGTGCCAGTAGTATTTCGGGCACTAGCGGGGCGCAGTTCTTC. Encoded protein: CASSISGTSGAQFF.

The chain carries TRBV20-1 and TRBJ1-6; the D is unclear. The CDR3 covers 13 residues. Germline-derived CDR1 and CDR2 are DFQATT and SNEGSKA (reference sequence). V shed 3 bases and J shed 19 bases, with 22 bases lying between them. This CDR3 reads CSASSGSGRISHF. For the CDR3, the DNA is TGCAGTGCTAGCTCTGGCTCCGGACGGATTTCTCACTTT.

V and J are TRBV12-3 or TRBV12-4 and TRBJ2-1, with D uncertain. The length of the CDR3 is 13 residues. V was clipped by 3 bases and J by 5 bases, with 8 bases between them. The CDR3 DNA is TGTGCCAGCAGTTTCTTAGTAAACAATGAGCAGTTCTTC. It yields the protein CASSFLVNNEQFF.